The 13 T cell receptor beta chains listed next were all sequenced from one sample in a study of blood T cell repertoires in COVID-19. Assay used: immunoSEQ multiplex PCR; TCRdb lists only in-frame clones, some missing. The sample has 180,000 or so clones; 70% to 90% are singletons. The sequencing sample was made of peripheral blood. The receptors come from a man between 60 and 70 years old with acute or convalescent COVID-19.

J is TRBJ1-1 and V is TRBV6-5, with 7 positions matching TRBD1. This CDR3 has 11 amino acids. Germline trimming cut 8 bases from V and 8 bases from J; bases unmatched to any gene: 5. In germline, CDR1 is MNHEY, CDR2 SVGAGI. The CDR3 protein is CASGTVGEAFF. The CDR3 nucleotides are TGTGCCAGCGGGACAGTAGGGGAAGCTTTCTTT.

In regard to this clone: The junction shows a germline mismatch at one end, possibly a read error. The chain uses TRBV2 and TRBJ1-1, with 9 bases aligning to TRBD1. This CDR3 is built from 15 residues. Germline V CDR1 and CDR2: SNHLY, FYNNEI. CDR3: CASFPGQGMKTEAFF. The CDR3 nucleotides are TGTGCCAGCTTCCCTGGACAGGGGATGAAGACTGAAGCTTTCTTT.

The chain carries TRBV7-6 and TRBJ2-2, with a possible D match to TRBD1 (6 bases). Germline lookup yields CDR1 SGHVS and CDR2 FNYEAQ. This CDR3 region has 16 residues. V lost 5 bases and J lost 0, with 13 bases in between. This CDR3 reads CASSPTGLTNTGELFF. The CDR3 nucleotides are TGTGCCAGCAGCCCGACAGGCCTGACGAACACCGGGGAGCTGTTTTTT.

V is TRBV7-9 and J is TRBJ1-6; D is ambiguous. V was cut by 2 bases and J by 7 bases, with 6 bases left in between. Germline values: CDR1 SEHNR, CDR2 FQNEAQ (reference sequence). CDR3 length equals 13 residues. The CDR3 protein is CASSLQQNSPLHF. Here the CDR3 DNA reads TGTGCCAGCAGCTTACAACAGAATTCACCCCTCCACTTT.

The rearrangement uses TRBV6-6 and TRBJ2-3, with D possibly being TRBD2 (5 bases). CDR1 and CDR2 (germline): MNHNY, SVGAGI (reference sequence). CDR3 size: 15 residues. V dropped 7 bases and J dropped 5 bases, with 19 bases sitting between them. The DNA of the CDR3 is TGTGCCAGCACCTTGAGGCTAGCCGCCGGAGATACGCAGTATTTT. This sequence encodes CASTLRLAAGDTQYF.

The chain joins TRBV5-1 to TRBJ2-5; weak D call: TRBD2 (5 bases). The CDR3 consists of 15 residues. Germline CDR1 is SGHRS and CDR2 is YFSETQ. V was pared by 1 base and J by 4 bases, with 14 bases between. The CDR3 here is CASSLRSPGGETQYF. For the CDR3, the DNA is TGCGCCAGCAGCTTGCGCTCCCCTGGAGGAGAGACCCAGTACTTC. The full variable domain, completed using reference TRBV5-1 and TRBJ2-5, is KAGVTQTPRYLIKTRGQQVTLSCSPISGHRSVSWYQQTPGQGLQFLFEYFSETQRNKGNFPGRFSGRQFSNSRSEMNVSTLELGDSALYLCASSLRSPGGETQYFGPGTRLLVL.

This chain connects TRBV30 to TRBJ1-2; D is possibly TRBD1 (5 bases). This CDR3 region has 16 residues. The V gene lost 0 bases and the J gene lost 8 bases, with 22 bases spanning the gap. Germline V CDR1 and CDR2: GTSNPN, SVGIG (reference sequence). CDR3 DNA: TGTGCCTGGAGTGTACCGGTACAGGCCCAGGGTGAGGGCTACACCTTC. This gives the protein CAWSVPVQAQGEGYTF.

The genes are TRBV24-1 and TRBJ2-1, with 11 nucleotides matching TRBD2. The CDR3 consists of 16 residues. The germline gives CDR1 KGHDR, CDR2 SFDVKD. J was trimmed by 6 bases and V by 3 bases; bases with no gene match: 6. CDR3 nucleotide sequence: TGTGCCACCAGTGATCCAACTAGCGGGAGAGGCAATGAGCAGTTCTTC. Translating it yields CATSDPTSGRGNEQFF.

The CDR3 DNA reads TGTGCCAGCAGGCGGATTGACAGGGCGGGCACTGAAGCTTTCTTT. The encoded protein is CASRRIDRAGTEAFF. The rearrangement joins TRBV27 to TRBJ1-1; 7 bases line up with TRBD1. J was trimmed by 4 bases and V by 6 bases; bases with no gene match: 11. From germline, CDR1 is MNHEY and CDR2 SMNVEV (reference sequence). There are 15 residues in the CDR3.

In nucleotides, the CDR3 is TGTGCCACCAGTGCCCCAAAGGGGAGGGGATACGAGCAGTACTTC. Translated: CATSAPKGRGYEQYF. The V and J genes are TRBV24-1 and TRBJ2-7; 7 bases are a match to TRBD2. Losses at the gene ends were 5 bases for V and 4 bases for J; bases not matched to a gene: 10. Germline loops: CDR1 KGHDR, CDR2 SFDVKD. This CDR3 comprises 15 residues.

Details on this clone: One end of the junction is discordant with germline, which a read error may explain. The V gene is TRBV28, the J gene TRBJ1-2; tentative D call: TRBD1 (5 bases). Germline-derived CDR1 and CDR2 are MDHEN and SYDVKM. The CDR3 runs to 15 residues. The CDR3 loop is CASSAGGGDNHGYTF. CDR3 nucleotide sequence: TGTGCCAGCAGTGCCGGCGGGGGGGATAACCATGGCTACACCTTC.

The chain carries TRBV4-2 and TRBJ1-6; TRBD1 agrees at 8 bases. From germline, CDR1 is LGHNA and CDR2 YNFKEQ. The CDR3 spans 16 residues. The V gene end was trimmed by 1 base and the J gene end by 8 bases; junction bases not matched to a gene: 7. The CDR3, as DNA: TGTGCCAGCAGCCAAGCCTCAGGGGGCAGGGATTCACCCCTCCACTTT. This codes for CASSQASGGRDSPLHF.

The chain uses TRBV1 and TRBJ2-7; TRBD2 is the table's D call and was not checked against the DNA. TRBV1 is a pseudogene segment. This CDR3 contains 14 residues. For the CDR3, the DNA is TGCACCAGCACCGACCGGGGGAGCTCCTACGAGCAGTACTTC. It yields the protein CTSTDRGSSYEQYF.